The 5 T cell receptor beta chains below come from one sample, sequenced in a study of blood T cells in healthy people across ages. It was with a sample-barcoded 5' primer and a J-beta primer mix that a second PCR of roughly 7 to 12 cycles was run. TCRdb reprocessed the 5' RACE reads with MiXCR, giving one entry per CDR3 protein. The table lists about 280,000 distinct CDR3 sequences, 27% of them singletons, with about 30% in the top ten. Input material: blood. The receptors were sampled from a woman aged 70-85 years in good health.

This chain links TRBV5-6 with TRBJ2-5; TRBD1 is a possible D gene (6 bases). This CDR3 has 15 amino acids. Germline CDR1 SGHDT, CDR2 YYEEEE. Trimming shortened V by 3 bases and J by 0 bases, and 12 bases separated the two germline ends. CDR3 DNA: TGTGCCAGCAGCTGGGGGCGGACGAACCAAGAGACCCAGTACTTC. Translation: CASSWGRTNQETQYF.

The chain has TRBV7-9 and TRBJ2-5, with D tentatively TRBD1 (5 bases). Germline assignment: CDR1 SEHNR and CDR2 FQNEAQ (reference sequence). V dropped 1 base and J dropped 9 bases, with 6 bases sitting between them. The CDR3 is made up of 11 amino acids. The CDR3 reads CASSLEGAQYF. The CDR3 DNA sequence: TGTGCCAGCAGCTTAGAAGGGGCCCAGTACTTC.

CDR3 in DNA: TGTGCCAGCAGTTTAGGGGGACTTAATTCCAATCAGCCCCAGCATTTT. Encoded protein: CASSLGGLNSNQPQHF. J is TRBJ1-5 and V is TRBV28, with D perhaps TRBD1 (5 bases). V was pared by 2 bases and J by 3 bases, with 14 bases between. This CDR3 spans 16 amino acids. Germline V gene lookup returns CDR1 MDHEN and CDR2 SYDVKM.

This clonotype was observed a handful of times. Relative to the germline gene, one junction end is altered; a read error may explain this. V gene TRBV7-3 combines with J gene TRBJ2-5; TRBD2 matches 10 bases. The germline gives CDR1 SGHTA, CDR2 FQGTGA. The CDR3 is made up of 15 amino acids. CDR3 bases: TGTGCCAGCAGCCCTGAGGGGGCTAGCGGGGGAGTCAAGTTCTTC. This codes for CASSPEGASGGVKFF.

The table lists this clonotype with a few counts. The rearrangement links TRBV6-2 or TRBV6-3 to TRBJ2-6, with TRBD1 matching 9 bases. The CDR3 sequence is 17 residues long. Germline assignment: CDR1 MNHEY and CDR2 SVGEGT. J gave up 3 bases and V 6 bases, and 9 bases lay outside the gene matches. For the CDR3, the DNA is TGTGCCAGCAGCCGTCCCGGGACAGGGTTTGGGGCCAACGTCCTGACTTTC. Protein product: CASSRPGTGFGANVLTF.